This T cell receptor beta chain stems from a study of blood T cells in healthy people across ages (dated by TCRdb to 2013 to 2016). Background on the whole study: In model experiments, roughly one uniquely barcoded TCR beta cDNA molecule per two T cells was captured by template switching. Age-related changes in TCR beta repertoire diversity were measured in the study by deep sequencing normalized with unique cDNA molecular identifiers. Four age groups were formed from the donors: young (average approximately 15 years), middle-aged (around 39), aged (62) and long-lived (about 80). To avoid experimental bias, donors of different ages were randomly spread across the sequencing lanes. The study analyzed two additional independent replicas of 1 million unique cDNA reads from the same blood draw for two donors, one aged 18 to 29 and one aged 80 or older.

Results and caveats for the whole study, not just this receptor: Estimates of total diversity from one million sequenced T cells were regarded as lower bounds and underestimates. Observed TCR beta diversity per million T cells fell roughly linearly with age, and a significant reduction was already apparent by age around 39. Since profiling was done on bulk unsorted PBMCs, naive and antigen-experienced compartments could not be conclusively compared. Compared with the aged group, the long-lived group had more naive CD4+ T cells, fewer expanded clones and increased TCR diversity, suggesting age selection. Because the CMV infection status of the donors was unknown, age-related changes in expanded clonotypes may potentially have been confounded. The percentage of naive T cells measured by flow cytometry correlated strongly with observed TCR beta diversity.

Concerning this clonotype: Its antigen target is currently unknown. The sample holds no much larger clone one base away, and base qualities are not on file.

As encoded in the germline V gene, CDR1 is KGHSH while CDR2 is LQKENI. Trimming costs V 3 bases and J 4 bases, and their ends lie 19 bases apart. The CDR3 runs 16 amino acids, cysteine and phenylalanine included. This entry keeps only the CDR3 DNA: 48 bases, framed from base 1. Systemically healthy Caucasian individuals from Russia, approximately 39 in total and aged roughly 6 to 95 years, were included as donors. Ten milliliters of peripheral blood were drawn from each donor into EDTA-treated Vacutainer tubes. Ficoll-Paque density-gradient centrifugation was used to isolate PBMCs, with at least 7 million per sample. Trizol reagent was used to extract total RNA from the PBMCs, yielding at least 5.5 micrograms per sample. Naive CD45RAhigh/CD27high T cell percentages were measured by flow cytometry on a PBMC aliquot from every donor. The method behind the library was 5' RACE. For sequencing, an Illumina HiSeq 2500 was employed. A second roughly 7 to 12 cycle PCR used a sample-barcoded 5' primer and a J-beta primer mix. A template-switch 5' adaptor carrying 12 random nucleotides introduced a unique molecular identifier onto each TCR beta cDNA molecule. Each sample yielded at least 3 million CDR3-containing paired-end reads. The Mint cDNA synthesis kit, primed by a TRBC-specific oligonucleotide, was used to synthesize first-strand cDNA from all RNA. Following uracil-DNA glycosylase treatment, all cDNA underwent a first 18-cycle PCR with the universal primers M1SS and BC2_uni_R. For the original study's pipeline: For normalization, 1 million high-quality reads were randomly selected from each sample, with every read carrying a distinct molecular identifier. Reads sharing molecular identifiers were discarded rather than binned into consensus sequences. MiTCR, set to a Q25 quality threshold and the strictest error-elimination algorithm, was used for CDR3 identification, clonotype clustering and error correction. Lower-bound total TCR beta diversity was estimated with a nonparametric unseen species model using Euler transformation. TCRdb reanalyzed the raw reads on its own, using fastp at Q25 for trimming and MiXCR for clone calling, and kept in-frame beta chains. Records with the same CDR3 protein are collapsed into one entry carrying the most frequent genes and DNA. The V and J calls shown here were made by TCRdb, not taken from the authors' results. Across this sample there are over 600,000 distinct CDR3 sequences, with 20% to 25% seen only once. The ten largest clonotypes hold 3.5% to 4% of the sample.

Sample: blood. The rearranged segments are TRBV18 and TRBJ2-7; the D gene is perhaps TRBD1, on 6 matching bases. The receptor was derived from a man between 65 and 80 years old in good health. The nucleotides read TGTGCCAGCTCACCGCTCTTGACAGGCCAAGGGTACGAGCAGTACTTC. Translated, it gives CASSPLLTGQGYEQYF. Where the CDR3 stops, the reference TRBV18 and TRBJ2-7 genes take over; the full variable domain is NAGVMQNPRHLVRRRGQEARLRCSPMKGHSHVYWYRQLPEEGLKFMVYLQKENIIDESGMPKERFSAEFPKEGPSILRIQQVVRGDSAAYFCASSPLLTGQGYEQYFGPGTRLTVT.